This T cell receptor beta chain appears in the sequencing data of a study of blood T cell repertoires in COVID-19. Study as a whole: PBMCs, B-cell-depleted T cells, or T cells were the source of the cDNA or gDNA that made up the material.

The data were produced by immunoSEQ multiplex PCR, yet TCRdb's version contains in-frame clones alone and is incomplete. The sample holds some 190,000 clones, 80% to 90% seen once. Per germline, CDR1 PRHDT and CDR2 FYEKMQ (reference sequence). This CDR3 has 15 amino acids. The V end was cut by 2 bases, the J end by 7 bases, with 15 bases between. Sequenced material: peripheral blood. This sequence originates from a man aged 55-75 years with acute or convalescent COVID-19. This chain connects TRBV13 to TRBJ1-3, with a tentative D call TRBD1 (5 bases). The CDR3 DNA reads TGTGCCAGCAGCTTATTCCAAACAGGCTTGAACACCATATATTTT. This gives the protein CASSLFQTGLNTIYF.